Listed below are T cell receptor beta chains from one sample, sequenced in a study of blood T cell repertoires in COVID-19. Profiled with immunoSEQ multiplex PCR; TCRdb holds only in-frame clones, not every one. The sample has approximately 100,000 clones, around 90% seen once. The sample was peripheral blood. These receptors were collected from a woman aged 55-75 years with acute or convalescent COVID-19. CDR3s include the opening cysteine and the closing phenylalanine or tryptophan. Each record gives: clone size, V gene, J gene, D gene, CDR3 protein, CDR3 DNA. A D gene is named only where the DNA matches it firmly. For some rows the clone size is stated as once, few or many, or as a class when expanded; others skip it.

>-|TRBV4-1|TRBJ1-5|-
CASSQGGGGSNQPQHF
TGCGCCAGCAGCCAAGGGGGAGGGGGTTCAAATCAGCCCCAGCATTTT
>-|TRBV29-1|TRBJ2-1|TRBD2
CSVEGPSGGQFF
TGCAGCGTTGAGGGTCCCTCGGGGGGGCAGTTCTTC
>-|TRBV6-2/TRBV6-3|TRBJ1-5|TRBD1
CASSSTGTNQPQHF
TGTGCCAGCAGTTCGACAGGGACCAATCAGCCCCAGCATTTT
>-|TRBV5-1|TRBJ1-1|-
CASSLSLGQLNTEAFF
TGCGCCAGCAGCTTAAGCTTAGGACAGCTGAACACTGAAGCTTTCTTT
>once|TRBV27|TRBJ2-1|TRBD2
CASRVAGGANEQFF
TGTGCCAGCAGGGTAGCGGGAGGGGCCAATGAGCAGTTCTTC
>-|TRBV3-1/TRBV3-2|TRBJ2-2|TRBD1
CASSPPGQGAIGELFF
TGTGCCAGCAGCCCACCGGGACAGGGGGCTATCGGGGAGCTGTTTTTT
>-|TRBV5-4|TRBJ1-2|-
CASSLNKGSEGSYGYTF
TGTGCCAGCAGCTTGAATAAAGGCAGCGAAGGGAGCTATGGCTACACCTTC
>-|TRBV11-1|TRBJ1-1|TRBD1
CASRAGTGEAAFF
TGTGCCAGCAGAGCAGGGACAGGGGAGGCGGCTTTCTTT
>-|TRBV12-2|TRBJ2-5|-
CASRKREAPQETQYF
TGTGCAAGTCGGAAACGGGAGGCCCCGCAAGAGACCCAGTACTTC
>-|TRBV30|TRBJ2-2|TRBD1
CAWRQGEIGELFF
TGTGCCTGGAGACAGGGGGAAATCGGGGAGCTGTTTTTT
>once|TRBV29-1|TRBJ1-1|-
CSVEGLGTEAFF
TGCAGCGTTGAGGGGCTTGGCACTGAAGCTTTCTTT
>-|TRBV9|TRBJ2-3|-
CASSQGPTDTQYF
TGTGCCAGCAGCCAGGGGCCCACAGATACGCAGTATTTT
>-|TRBV19|TRBJ1-2|-
CASFQFERLPSYGYTF
TGTGCCAGTTTCCAGTTTGAGAGGCTACCAAGCTATGGCTACACCTTC
>-|TRBV2|TRBJ2-5|-
CASSEGGAGPQYF
TGTGCCAGCAGTGAGGGCGGGGCCGGGCCCCAGTACTTC
>-|TRBV12-3/TRBV12-4|TRBJ2-2|-
CASSLIRELFF
TGTGCCAGCAGTTTAATTAGGGAGCTGTTTTTT
>-|TRBV5-1|TRBJ2-7|-
CASSASGIHYEQYF
TGCGCCAGCAGCGCTTCAGGGATCCACTACGAGCAGTACTTC
>-|TRBV3-1/TRBV3-2|TRBJ2-3|TRBD2
CASSQGGGRDTQYF
TGTGCCAGCAGCCAAGGGGGGGGGAGAGATACGCAGTATTTT
>-|TRBV5-1|TRBJ2-1|TRBD2
CATNSGTSGPSSYNEQFF
TGCGCCACCAATTCCGGGACTAGCGGGCCGAGCTCCTACAATGAGCAGTTCTTC
>-|TRBV28|TRBJ1-2|-
CASSLSRVNYGYTF
TGTGCCAGCAGTTTATCCAGGGTCAACTATGGCTACACCTTC
>-|TRBV18|TRBJ1-1|-
CASSLQENTEAFF
TGTGCCAGCTCACTCCAGGAGAACACTGAAGCTTTCTTT
>-|TRBV29-1|TRBJ1-2|-
CSVNEGAGYTF
TGCAGCGTTAACGAGGGCGCTGGCTACACCTTC
>-|TRBV5-1|TRBJ1-1|-
CASSLGTGDTEAFF
TGCGCCAGCAGCTTGGGCACGGGGGACACTGAAGCTTTCTTT
>few|TRBV4-1|TRBJ1-1|TRBD1
CASSPPGGNTEAFF
TGCGCCAGCAGCCCCCCAGGGGGAAACACTGAAGCTTTCTTT
>-|TRBV5-1|TRBJ2-1|-
CASSPVAPLDEQFF
TGCGCCAGCAGCCCGGTAGCACCGCTGGATGAGCAGTTCTTC
>-|TRBV9|TRBJ2-3|TRBD1
CASSLRQGSTDTQYF
TGTGCCAGCAGCCTCCGACAGGGTAGCACAGATACGCAGTATTTT
>-|TRBV10-3|TRBJ2-2|TRBD1
CAIRFGTGAGELFF
TGTGCCATCAGATTCGGGACAGGGGCCGGGGAGCTGTTTTTT
>few|TRBV27|TRBJ2-1|TRBD2
CASTPRRTSGKNEQFF
TGTGCCAGCACCCCTAGGCGGACTAGCGGGAAGAATGAGCAGTTCTTC
>-|TRBV19|TRBJ1-1|-
CASTMEDSQNTEAFF
TGTGCCAGTACAATGGAGGACAGTCAGAACACTGAAGCTTTCTTT
>-|TRBV7-4|TRBJ1-6|-
CASPPNEENSPLHF
TGTGCCAGCCCCCCAAATGAGGAAAATTCACCCCTCCACTTT
>-|TRBV5-8|TRBJ2-5|TRBD1
CASSSGDRVQTQYF
TGTGCCAGCAGCTCGGGGGACAGGGTGCAGACCCAGTACTTC
>once|TRBV29-1|TRBJ1-3|-
CSVGEFTSGNTIYF
TGCAGCGTCGGGGAGTTTACTTCTGGAAACACCATATATTTT
>few|TRBV30|TRBJ1-2|-
CAWKGRANYGYTF
TGTGCCTGGAAAGGGAGAGCTAACTATGGCTACACCTTC
>-|TRBV19|TRBJ2-2|TRBD2
CASSMLGLANTGELFF
TGTGCCAGTAGTATGTTGGGACTAGCTAACACCGGGGAGCTGTTTTTT
>-|TRBV5-1|TRBJ2-2|TRBD2
CASSFPGGYTGELFF
TGCGCCAGCAGCTTCCCGGGAGGGTACACCGGGGAGCTGTTTTTT
>-|TRBV6-6|TRBJ1-1|TRBD1
CASSYGTVNTEAFF
TGTGCCAGCAGTTATGGGACAGTGAACACTGAAGCTTTCTTT
>-|TRBV19|TRBJ1-5|TRBD1
CASSTLQGGGNQPQHF
TGTGCCAGTAGTACCCTCCAGGGGGGAGGCAATCAGCCCCAGCATTTT
>once|TRBV28|TRBJ2-3|-
CASRGSSYSTDTQYF
TGTGCCAGCAGGGGCTCTAGCTACTCCACAGATACGCAGTATTTT
>-|TRBV3-1/TRBV3-2|TRBJ2-3|-
CASSQLTASTDTQYF
TGTGCCAGCAGCCAACTCACAGCTAGCACAGATACGCAGTATTTT
>-|TRBV18|TRBJ2-2|-
CASSPQGLNTGELFF
TGTGCCAGCTCACCCCAGGGATTGAACACCGGGGAGCTGTTTTTT
>-|TRBV5-4|TRBJ2-3|TRBD1
CASSWDRGSIDTQYF
TGTGCCAGCAGCTGGGACAGGGGTAGCATAGATACGCAGTATTTT
>-|TRBV7-9|TRBJ1-1|-
CASFTGGQYAEAFF
TGTGCCAGCTTCACCGGAGGCCAGTACGCTGAAGCTTTCTTT
>-|TRBV6-2/TRBV6-3|TRBJ2-2|-
CASSSNGNTGELFF
TGTGCCAGCAGTTCTAACGGGAACACCGGGGAGCTGTTTTTT
>-|TRBV30|TRBJ2-7|-
CAWSVLLAPEYEQYF
TGTGCCTGGAGTGTACTTTTAGCGCCCGAGTACGAGCAGTACTTC
>-|TRBV11-2|TRBJ1-3|TRBD1
CASSLGTGAGNTIYF
TGTGCCAGCAGCTTAGGGACAGGGGCAGGAAACACCATATATTTT
>-|TRBV6-5|TRBJ2-1|TRBD1
CASRLRQGIRDEQFF
TGTGCCAGCAGACTCCGACAGGGTATTCGGGATGAGCAGTTCTTC